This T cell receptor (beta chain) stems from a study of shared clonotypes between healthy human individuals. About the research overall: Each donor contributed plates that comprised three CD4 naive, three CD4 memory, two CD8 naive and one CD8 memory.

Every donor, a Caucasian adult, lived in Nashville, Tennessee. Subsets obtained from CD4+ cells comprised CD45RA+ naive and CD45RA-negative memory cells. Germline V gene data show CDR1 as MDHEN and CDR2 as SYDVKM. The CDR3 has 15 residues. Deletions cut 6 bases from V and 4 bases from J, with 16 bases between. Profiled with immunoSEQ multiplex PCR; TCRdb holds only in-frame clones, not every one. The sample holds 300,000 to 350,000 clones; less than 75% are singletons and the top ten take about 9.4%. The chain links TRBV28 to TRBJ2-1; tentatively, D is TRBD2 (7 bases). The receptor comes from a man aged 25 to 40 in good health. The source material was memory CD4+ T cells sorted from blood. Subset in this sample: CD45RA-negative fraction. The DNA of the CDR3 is TGTGCCAGCAGACTAGGGGGGGGACCTTACAATGAGCAGTTCTTC. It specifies CASRLGGGPYNEQFF.